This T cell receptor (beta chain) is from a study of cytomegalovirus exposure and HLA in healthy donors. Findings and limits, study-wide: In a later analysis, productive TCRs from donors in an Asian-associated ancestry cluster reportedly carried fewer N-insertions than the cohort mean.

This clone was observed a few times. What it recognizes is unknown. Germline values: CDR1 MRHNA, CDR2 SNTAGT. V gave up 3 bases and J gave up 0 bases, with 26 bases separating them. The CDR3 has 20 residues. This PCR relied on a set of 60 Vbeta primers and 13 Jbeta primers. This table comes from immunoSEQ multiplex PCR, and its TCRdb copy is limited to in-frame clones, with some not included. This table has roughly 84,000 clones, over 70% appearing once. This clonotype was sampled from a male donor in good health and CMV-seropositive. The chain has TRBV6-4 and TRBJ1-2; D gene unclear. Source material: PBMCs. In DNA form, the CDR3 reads TGTGCCAGCAGTGAGGTGAGAAAAGAGCCGTCTCCTGAGGCTAACTATGGCTACACCTTC. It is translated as CASSEVRKEPSPEANYGYTF.